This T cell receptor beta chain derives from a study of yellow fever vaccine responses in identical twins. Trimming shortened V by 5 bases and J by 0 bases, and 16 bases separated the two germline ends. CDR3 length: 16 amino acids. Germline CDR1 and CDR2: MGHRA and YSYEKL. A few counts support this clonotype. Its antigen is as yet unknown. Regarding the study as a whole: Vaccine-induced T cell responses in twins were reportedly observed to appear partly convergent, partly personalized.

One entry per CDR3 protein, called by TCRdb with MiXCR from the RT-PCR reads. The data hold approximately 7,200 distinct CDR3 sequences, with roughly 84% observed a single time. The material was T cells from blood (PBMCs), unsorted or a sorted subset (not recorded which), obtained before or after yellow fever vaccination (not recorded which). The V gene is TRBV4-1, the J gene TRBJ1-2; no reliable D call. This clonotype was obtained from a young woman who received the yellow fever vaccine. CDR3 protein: CASSGDGFFTNYGYTF. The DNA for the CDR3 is TGCGCCAGCAGCGGAGATGGCTTCTTTACTAACTATGGCTACACCTTC.